The 17 T cell receptor beta chains below come from one sample, sequenced in a study of blood T cell repertoires in COVID-19. Data came from immunoSEQ multiplex PCR; TCRdb stores just in-frame clones and leaves some out. The sample shows 150,000 to 200,000 clones, about 86% of them seen only once. Specimen: peripheral blood. The receptors derive from a woman aged 65 to 85 with acute or convalescent COVID-19.

The chain has TRBV7-9 and TRBJ2-2; a weak D match, TRBD1 (5 bases). The CDR3 sequence is 16 residues long. Germline CDR1 is SEHNR and CDR2 is FQNEAQ (reference sequence). V was cut by 5 bases and J by 4 bases, with 17 bases left in between. The CDR3 nucleotides are TGTGCCAGCAGCCGGATAGGGGTTAGCCCCACCGGGGAGCTGTTTTTT. Translation: CASSRIGVSPTGELFF.

This chain joins TRBV9 and TRBJ2-2, with TRBD2 identical over 7 bases. V was pared by 0 bases and J by 4 bases, with 15 bases of the junction left unmatched. Germline CDR1 reads SGDLS; CDR2 reads YYNGEE. This CDR3 contains 19 residues. CDR3 in DNA: TGTGCCAGCAGCGTAGCTACGATGGGAGGGTCCCACTTCACCGGGGAGCTGTTTTTT. This gives the protein CASSVATMGGSHFTGELFF.

This clone was observed a few times. This sequence joins TRBV18 and TRBJ1-4; 8 nucleotides match TRBD1. J lost 4 bases, V lost 4 bases, and 5 bases had no gene match. The CDR3 runs 15 residues. Germline V gene data show CDR1 as KGHSH and CDR2 as LQKENI. The CDR3 DNA reads as TGTGCCAGCTCACTAGGACAGGGTGTTAATGAAAAACTGTTTTTT. The encoded protein is CASSLGQGVNEKLFF.

This chain joins TRBV5-4 and TRBJ1-6, with 7 bases lining up with TRBD1. Trimming took 1 base from V and 6 from J; bases not matched to a gene: 1. Germline assignment: CDR1 SGHNT and CDR2 YYREEE (reference sequence). The CDR3 totals 14 residues. The CDR3, as DNA: TGTGCCAGCAGCTTGCGACAGGGTAATTCACCCCTCCACTTT. Translation gives CASSLRQGNSPLHF.

This chain joins TRBV10-3 and TRBJ2-1, with 8 bases identical to TRBD1. CDR1 is ENHRY, CDR2 SYGVKD, per germline. Germline trimming cut 0 bases from V and 8 bases from J; bases unmatched to any gene: 12. The CDR3 spans 17 residues. The CDR3 DNA is TGTGCCATCAGTGAGTCCACAGGGGACAGGAGAGGGGATGAGCAGTTCTTC. Its translation: CAISESTGDRRGDEQFF.

This chain uses TRBV30 with TRBJ1-2; a weak D match, TRBD1 (5 bases). This CDR3 region has 13 residues. Germline CDR1 and CDR2: GTSNPN and SVGIG (reference sequence). V lost 6 bases to trimming and J lost 1 base, with 12 bases between them. In nucleotides, the CDR3 is TGTGCCTGCCACAAGACAGTTAACTATGGCTACACCTTC. Encoded protein: CACHKTVNYGYTF.

This chain links TRBV5-1 with TRBJ1-1; weak D call: TRBD1 (6 bases). The germline V gene has CDR1 SGHRS and CDR2 YFSETQ. Trimming took 3 bases from V and 0 from J, leaving 12 bases between them. This CDR3 has 15 residues. The CDR3 reads CASSWGGGVNTEAFF. DNA for the CDR3: TGCGCCAGCAGCTGGGGAGGGGGAGTGAACACTGAAGCTTTCTTT.

V is TRBV24-1 and J is TRBJ2-7, with 10 bases identical to TRBD1. Per the germline V gene, CDR1 is KGHDR and CDR2 is SFDVKD. With V trimmed by 4 bases and J by 7 bases, 9 bases remained unmatched. The CDR3 is 15 amino acids. Here the CDR3 reads CATSDRDRGLGEQYF. As DNA, the CDR3 is TGTGCCACCAGTGACCGAGACAGGGGGCTAGGTGAGCAGTACTTC.

The V gene is TRBV2, the J gene TRBJ1-2; no firm D call. Germline assignment: CDR1 SNHLY and CDR2 FYNNEI. Trimming pared 4 bases from V and 4 bases from J, leaving 19 bases between. CDR3 length: 16 residues. CDR3 nucleotide sequence: TGTGCCAGCAGTGCACAGCGGCAGATGTCAGCCTATGGCTACACCTTC. Amino acid sequence: CASSAQRQMSAYGYTF.

V is TRBV7-9 and J is TRBJ2-1; 9 bases map to TRBD2. V lost 1 base, J lost 9 bases, and 10 bases stayed unmatched. The CDR3 consists of 16 residues. Germline V gene data show CDR1 as SEHNR and CDR2 as FQNEAQ (reference sequence). Written as DNA, the CDR3 is TGTGCCAGCAGCTTAGGTTTGGTAGCGGGAGCACCTGAGCAGTTCTTC. Translation: CASSLGLVAGAPEQFF. The entire variable domain, with the rest obtained from reference TRBV7-9 and TRBJ2-1, is as follows: DTGVSQNPRHKITKRGQNVTFRCDPISEHNRLYWYRQTLGQGPEFLTYFQNEAQLEKSRLLSDRFSAERPKGSFSTLEIQRTEQGDSAMYLCASSLGLVAGAPEQFFGPGTRLTVL.

This sequence joins TRBV6-2 or TRBV6-3 and TRBJ2-7; the D gene is possibly TRBD2 (5 bases). V was cut by 5 bases and J by 0 bases, with 17 bases left in between. The germline V gene encodes CDR1 MNHEY and CDR2 SVGEGT. CDR3 length: 16 amino acids. The CDR3 region has the DNA TGTGCCAGCAGTAAACTAGTCTTATATTACTCCTACGAGCAGTACTTC. Translated, it gives CASSKLVLYYSYEQYF.

The genes are TRBV10-3 and TRBJ1-2; 8 bases agree with TRBD1. This CDR3 is built from 15 residues. With 3 bases clipped from V and 4 bases from J, the junction kept 7 bases outside the gene matches. Germline V gene lookup returns CDR1 ENHRY and CDR2 SYGVKD. CDR3 DNA: TGTGCCATCAGTGACCCTGACAGGGGCAGCTATGGCTACACCTTC. This gives the protein CAISDPDRGSYGYTF.

The chain employs TRBV30 and TRBJ1-5; no reliable D call. V lost 2 bases and J lost 4, with 9 bases in between. Germline CDR1 reads GTSNPN; CDR2 reads SVGIG (reference sequence). CDR3 size: 13 residues. In nucleotides, the CDR3 is TGTGCCTGGAGTAGCCGAAATAATCAGCCCCAGCATTTT. Translated: CAWSSRNNQPQHF.

A word on this clone: Other nucleotide sequences in the sample specify the same CDR3. The genes are TRBV29-1 and TRBJ2-3; 10 nucleotides align to TRBD1. V lost 6 bases and J lost 0; bases outside the gene matches: 3. The CDR3 is made up of 14 amino acids. CDR1 and CDR2 from the germline V gene are SQVTM and ANQGSEA. CDR3 sequence: CSVKGQGSTDTQYF. CDR3 sequence (DNA): TGCAGCGTAAAGGGACAGGGGAGCACAGATACGCAGTATTTT.

The genes are TRBV7-8 and TRBJ1-4, with D tentatively TRBD1 (6 bases). V was pared by 4 bases and J by 6 bases, with 21 bases between. This CDR3 is built from 17 residues. The germline gives CDR1 SGHVS, CDR2 FQNEAQ. The CDR3 nucleotides are TGTGCCAGCAGCTCCCGTCATGGACAGCAAGTATATGAAAAACTGTTTTTT. As protein: CASSSRHGQQVYEKLFF.

Turning to this clone: The junction does not match germline at one end; this may be a read error. The genes are TRBV6-2 or TRBV6-3 and TRBJ1-2; 9 nucleotides match TRBD1. The length of the CDR3 is 13 residues. Per the germline V gene, CDR1 is MNHEY and CDR2 is SVGEGT. CDR3 nucleotide sequence: TGTGCCAGCAGCCTGACAGGGGGATTCCTCGCATTCTTC. This gives the protein CASSLTGGFLAFF.

This rearrangement joins TRBV7-8 to TRBJ1-1, with D possibly being TRBD1 (5 bases). This CDR3 is 13 amino acids long. Trimming took 3 bases from V and 3 from J, leaving 8 bases between them. Germline assignment: CDR1 SGHVS and CDR2 FQNEAQ. The CDR3 loop is CASSFGGYTEAFF. DNA of the CDR3: TGTGCCAGCAGCTTCGGGGGGTACACTGAAGCTTTCTTT.